This T cell receptor beta chain derives from a study of cytomegalovirus exposure and HLA in healthy donors. Study-level information: The same platform as the approximately 640 first-cohort repertoires was used for the 95 to 150 validation repertoires, a later analysis reported. Study-wide results and caveats: Rare TCR sequences dominated, though some public TCRs recurred in many donors. According to a subsequent analysis, TCR clusters identified in the first cohort showed a tendency to co-occur across the 100 to 150 validation repertoires. Per published reports, the classifier diagnosed cytomegalovirus status with high specificity and sensitivity.

Worth noting for this clone: What it binds is unknown.

TCRdb keeps only in-frame clones here, not all; method: immunoSEQ multiplex PCR. The sample includes fewer than 150,000 clones, 85% to 90% seen only once; the top ten take over 6.5%. This clonotype originated in a woman between 18 and 30 years old in good health and CMV-seropositive. Source material: PBMCs.

The CDR3 region is CAIRASGLAGELFF. In DNA, the CDR3 is TGTGCCATCAGGGCTAGCGGGTTAGCCGGGGAGCTGTTTTTT. The chain combines TRBV10-3 with TRBJ2-2, with 8 nucleotides matching TRBD2. CDR3 length equals 14 residues. CDR1 and CDR2 (germline): ENHRY, SYGVKD. V shed 6 bases and J 6 bases; nucleotides not matched to a gene: 6.